The 23 T cell receptor beta chains in this list originate from one sample, sequenced in a study of T cells in localized non-small cell lung cancer (dated by TCRdb to 2018 to 2021). Libraries were built with the immunoSEQ multiplex PCR assay. The source is immuneACCESS, and TCRdb retained only in-frame sequences with V and J called. Part of the clones is not carried over; for the studies checked, unresolved V genes explain less than half of this, and the remainder is unexplained. The sample contains 50,000 to 75,000 clones, approximately 91% of them found a single time. 20% of the sample is in the top ten clones. The material sequenced was peripheral blood, taken before any cancer treatment. These receptors all come from a man aged 40 to 69 with stage I lung adenocarcinoma.

The chain is built from TRBV27 and TRBJ2-1; 9 bases align to TRBD2. The CDR3 loop spans 14 amino acids. Germline V lookup: CDR1 MNHEY, CDR2 SMNVEV (reference sequence). J was trimmed by 10 bases and V by 4 bases; bases with no gene match: 8. CDR3 DNA sequence: TGTGCCAGCAGTTCCCTAACTAGCGGGCGCGAGCAGTTCTTC. Protein product: CASSSLTSGREQFF.

As to this clone: Other DNA sequences in this specimen translate into the identical CDR3. The rearrangement uses TRBV6-5 and TRBJ1-4; tentatively, D is TRBD1 (6 bases). Germline V gene sequence: CDR1 MNHEY, CDR2 SVGAGI. The germline V and J ends were trimmed by 5 bases and 7 bases, with 14 bases remaining between them. This CDR3 comprises 14 residues. The CDR3 nucleotides are TGTGCCAGCAGTGTCCGGGGGGCCGCTGAAAAACTGTTTTTT. Translation: CASSVRGAAEKLFF.

The gene calls are TRBV4-2 and TRBJ1-2; D may be TRBD1 (5 bases). The germline V gene has CDR1 LGHNA and CDR2 YNFKEQ. The CDR3 is made up of 16 amino acids. The ends were cut back, 3 bases at V and 4 bases at J, with 18 bases in the middle. The CDR3: CASSQSLTRQLYGYTF. DNA of the CDR3: TGTGCCAGCAGCCAGTCTTTAACAAGACAGCTCTATGGCTACACCTTC.

The rearrangement links TRBV14 to TRBJ2-1, with 8 bases matching TRBD1. The ends lost 4 bases at V and 6 bases at J; junction bases unmatched: 5. CDR1 and CDR2 from the germline V gene are SGHDN and FVKESK. This CDR3 has 14 amino acids. The DNA for the CDR3 is TGTGCCAGCAGCCCACAGGGGGTTCGCAATGAGCAGTTCTTC. This codes for CASSPQGVRNEQFF.

The gene calls are TRBV19 and TRBJ1-5; no firm D call. CDR3 length: 13 residues. Germline lookup yields CDR1 LNHDA and CDR2 SQIVND (reference sequence). Trimming took 3 bases from V and 2 from J, leaving 5 bases between them. Written as DNA, the CDR3 is TGTGCCAGTAGTATTCTTGGCAATCAGCCCCAGCATTTT. It translates to CASSILGNQPQHF.

The chain combines TRBV19 with TRBJ2-7; 10 nucleotides match TRBD2. This CDR3 region has 16 residues. Germline loops: CDR1 LNHDA, CDR2 SQIVND (reference sequence). J lost 6 bases, V lost 4 bases, and 12 bases had no gene match. The CDR3 nucleotides read TGTGCCAGTAGTACTCCGCCACTAGCGGGACCTGCCGAGCAGTACTTC. It codes for CASSTPPLAGPAEQYF.

This chain connects TRBV7-9 to TRBJ1-2; possibly TRBD1 for D (6 bases). Germline V lookup: CDR1 SEHNR, CDR2 FQNEAQ (reference sequence). This CDR3 is built from 13 residues. With 3 bases removed from V and 6 bases from J, the gap between germline ends came to 11 bases. The CDR3 bases are TGTGCCAGCAGCTTGTATCCAGGGGATGGCTACACCTTC. Translating gives CASSLYPGDGYTF.

The CDR3 nucleotides read TGTGCCACCCACCCAGGGACCCTCTCCTACGAGCAGTACTTC. Translated, it gives CATHPGTLSYEQYF. The gene calls are TRBV6-1 and TRBJ2-7; tentatively, D is TRBD1 or TRBD2 (5 bases each). This CDR3 is 14 amino acids long. Between the trimmed V and J ends, which lost 10 bases and 0 bases, there was a span of 16 bases. The germline V gene has CDR1 MNHNS and CDR2 SASEGT.

This chain joins TRBV6-6 and TRBJ2-3, with TRBD2 matching 13 bases. The V gene end was trimmed by 5 bases and the J gene end by 5 bases; junction bases not matched to a gene: 7. Germline CDR1 reads MNHNY; CDR2 reads SVGAGI (reference sequence). This CDR3 is built from 16 residues. CDR3 coding DNA: TGTGCCAGCAGTCCCCGGACTAGCGGGAGCGGAGATACGCAGTATTTT. Its translation is CASSPRTSGSGDTQYF.

The J gene is TRBJ2-2, the V gene TRBV28, with 10 bases fitting TRBD1. CDR3 length equals 14 residues. Unmatched junction bases numbered 4, after V lost 8 bases and J lost 4 bases. Germline-derived CDR1 and CDR2 are MDHEN and SYDVKM. CDR3 nucleotide sequence: TGTGCCAGCGCCGGGACAGGGGCCACCGGGGAGCTGTTTTTT. It specifies CASAGTGATGELFF.

The J gene is TRBJ2-7, the V gene TRBV5-1; tentatively, D is TRBD2 (6 bases). This CDR3 contains 13 residues. Trimming pared 0 bases from V and 7 bases from J, leaving 11 bases between. Germline V CDR1 and CDR2: SGHRS, YFSETQ. The CDR3 protein is CASSLGFGGEQYF. The CDR3 DNA is TGCGCCAGCAGCTTGGGATTCGGGGGTGAGCAGTACTTC.

The V and J genes are TRBV11-2 and TRBJ2-6, with TRBD1 identical over 8 bases. Germline V gene sequence: CDR1 SGHAT, CDR2 FQNNGV. Unmatched junction bases numbered 7, after V lost 5 bases and J lost 4 bases. CDR3 size: 16 residues. The CDR3 sequence is CASSHAGGRGANVLTF. DNA for the CDR3: TGTGCCAGCAGCCACGCAGGGGGCAGGGGGGCCAACGTCCTGACTTTC.

This chain connects TRBV19 to TRBJ2-7; 9 nucleotides match TRBD2. The J segment lost 4 bases and the V segment lost 4 bases, leaving 5 bases of the junction unmatched. Germline assignment: CDR1 LNHDA and CDR2 SQIVND (reference sequence). The CDR3 runs to 14 residues. In nucleotides, the CDR3 is TGTGCCAGTAGTACCATAGCGGGAGCTTACGAGCAGTACTTC. This codes for CASSTIAGAYEQYF.

The gene calls are TRBV28 and TRBJ2-5; 12 bases are shared with TRBD1. Looked up from germline, CDR1 is MDHEN and CDR2 is SYDVKM. V dropped 10 bases and J dropped 1; count of bases not matched to a gene: 10. CDR3 length equals 16 residues. Here the CDR3 reads CAIESPGQGAQETQYF. CDR3 bases: TGTGCCATCGAATCCCCGGGACAGGGGGCCCAAGAGACCCAGTACTTC.

The gene calls are TRBV7-2 and TRBJ2-7; 13 bases fit TRBD2. The germline V gene encodes CDR1 SGHTA and CDR2 FQGNSA. Trimming took 2 bases from V and 5 from J; bases not matched to a gene: 3. The CDR3 is made up of 15 amino acids. The CDR3 here is CASSLWTSGRDEQYF. Written as DNA, the CDR3 is TGTGCCAGCAGCTTATGGACTAGCGGGAGAGACGAGCAGTACTTC. Using reference TRBV7-2 and TRBJ2-7 for the parts outside the CDR3, the full variable domain is GAGVSQSPSNKVTEKGKDVELRCDPISGHTALYWYRQSLGQGLEFLIYFQGNSAPDKSGLPSDRFSAERTGGSVSTLTIQRTQQEDSAVYLCASSLWTSGRDEQYFGPGTRLTVT.

A note on this clone: The same CDR3 also results from other DNA sequences found in this sample. V usage is TRBV5-1 and J usage is TRBJ2-5, with 7 positions matching TRBD2. The germline CDR1 and CDR2 sequences are SGHRS and YFSETQ. The CDR3 spans 13 residues. Trimming took 0 bases from V and 5 from J; bases not matched to a gene: 1. The CDR3 protein is CASSLEGGETQYF. The CDR3 DNA reads TGCGCCAGCAGCTTGGAGGGAGGGGAGACCCAGTACTTC.

In this sample, this clone turned up once. The CDR3 region is CASSYEKGTFRETQYF. Here the CDR3 DNA reads TGTGCCAGCAGTTACGAGAAGGGGACCTTCCGAGAGACCCAGTACTTC. J is TRBJ2-5 and V is TRBV6-5; D could derive from TRBD1 or TRBD2 (5 bases each). V was clipped by 2 bases and J by 4 bases, with 17 bases between them. This CDR3 is 16 amino acids long. Per germline, CDR1 MNHEY and CDR2 SVGAGI.

V and J are TRBV19 and TRBJ2-7; D may match TRBD1 or TRBD2 (5 bases each). The CDR3 loop spans 14 amino acids. V was cut by 5 bases and J by 0 bases, with 11 bases left in between. The V gene's germline CDR1 is LNHDA and CDR2 SQIVND (reference sequence). CDR3 nucleotide sequence: TGTGCCAGTAGTGTTGGGGGATACTCCTACGAGCAGTACTTC. It is translated as CASSVGGYSYEQYF.

The rearrangement uses TRBV27 and TRBJ2-1, with D perhaps TRBD2 (6 bases). The germline V gene encodes CDR1 MNHEY and CDR2 SMNVEV (reference sequence). CDR3 length: 11 residues. With 4 bases removed from V and 9 bases from J, the gap between germline ends came to 7 bases. CDR3 region: CASSYSGEQFF. The CDR3 nucleotides are TGTGCCAGCAGTTATAGCGGTGAGCAGTTCTTC.

The chain joins TRBV27 to TRBJ2-7, with TRBD2 identical over 8 bases. Germline lookup yields CDR1 MNHEY and CDR2 SMNVEV (reference sequence). The CDR3 is made up of 15 amino acids. Unmatched junction bases numbered 8, after V lost 6 bases and J lost 1 base. The CDR3 DNA reads TGTGCCAGCAGCCTCTTCACTAGCGGATCCTACGAGCAGTACTTC. Translated: CASSLFTSGSYEQYF.

A word on this clone: This sample includes further DNA sequences coding for the same CDR3. This chain joins TRBV30 and TRBJ1-5; unclear D gene. V was trimmed by 2 bases and J by 0 bases, leaving 5 bases between them. The CDR3 sequence is 13 residues long. The germline V gene encodes CDR1 GTSNPN and CDR2 SVGIG (reference sequence). DNA of the CDR3: TGTGCCTGGAGTAGAGATAGCAATCAGCCCCAGCATTTT. Protein sequence: CAWSRDSNQPQHF.

The rearrangement links TRBV7-9 to TRBJ2-7; 9 bases align to TRBD2. The V gene's germline CDR1 is SEHNR and CDR2 FQNEAQ (reference sequence). V lost 3 bases and J lost 3; bases outside the gene matches: 3. The CDR3 length is 14 residues. Here the CDR3 reads CASSFSSGNYEQYF. The CDR3 DNA sequence: TGTGCCAGCAGCTTTTCTAGCGGGAACTACGAGCAGTACTTC.

The chain joins TRBV28 to TRBJ2-7, with 9 bases aligning to TRBD1. Trimming took 5 bases from V and 5 from J; bases not matched to a gene: 7. The CDR3 totals 14 residues. Germline V gene data show CDR1 as MDHEN and CDR2 as SYDVKM. This CDR3 is CASSLGQGRDEQYF. The CDR3 DNA reads as TGTGCCAGCAGTCTAGGACAGGGGAGAGACGAGCAGTACTTC. Looking up the rest from reference TRBV28 and TRBJ2-7 gives the full variable domain: DVKVTQSSRYLVKRTGEKVFLECVQDMDHENMFWYRQDPGLGLRLIYFSYDVKMKEKGDIPEGYSVSREKKERFSLILESASTNQTSMYLCASSLGQGRDEQYFGPGTRLTVT.